The 29 T cell receptor beta chains reported below all come from one sample, sequenced in a study of OX40 agonist ivuxolimab in advanced cancers. The repertoire was sequenced with immunoSEQ multiplex PCR; TCRdb's copy has only in-frame clones and lacks some. The data show approximately 76,000 clones, roughly 94% seen once. The starting material was CD4+ or CD8+ T cells sorted from blood, obtained in a trial of the OX40 agonist ivuxolimab. Every receptor here comes from an adult with an advanced solid tumor such as melanoma, head and neck, liver or kidney cancer.

V and J are TRBV28 and TRBJ2-1, with 9 bases matching TRBD1. This CDR3 is 15 amino acids long. Losses at the gene ends were 7 bases for V and 0 bases for J; bases not matched to a gene: 4. CDR1 is MDHEN, CDR2 SYDVKM, per germline. The CDR3 loop is CASNRGPSSYNEQFF. The CDR3 bases are TGTGCCAGCAACAGGGGGCCGAGCTCCTACAATGAGCAGTTCTTC.

The genes are TRBV4-3 and TRBJ2-3; D perhaps matches TRBD2 (6 bases). V was pared by 0 bases and J by 2 bases, with 6 bases between. CDR1 and CDR2 from the germline V gene are LGHNA and YSLEER. The CDR3 is 14 amino acids. CDR3 region: CASSQEDYTDTQYF. The CDR3 coding sequence is TGCGCCAGCAGCCAAGAGGACTACACAGATACGCAGTATTTT.

The chain is built from TRBV11-2 and TRBJ1-3; TRBD1 is a possible D gene (5 bases). The length of the CDR3 is 15 residues. Germline V lookup: CDR1 SGHAT, CDR2 FQNNGV. The V gene lost 2 bases and the J gene lost 0 bases, with 8 bases spanning the gap. The CDR3 loop is CASSLMTDSGNTIYF. DNA for the CDR3: TGTGCCAGCAGCTTAATGACAGACTCTGGAAACACCATATATTTT. Looking up the rest from reference TRBV11-2 and TRBJ1-3 gives the full variable domain: EAGVAQSPRYKIIEKRQSVAFWCNPISGHATLYWYQQILGQGPKLLIQFQNNGVVDDSQLPKDRFSAERLKGVDSTLKIQPAKLEDSAVYLCASSLMTDSGNTIYFGEGSWLTVV.

The genes are TRBV6-1 and TRBJ1-5, with D tentatively TRBD1 (6 bases). Germline V gene lookup returns CDR1 MNHNS and CDR2 SASEGT. The CDR3 contains 13 residues. V lost 7 bases, J lost 6 bases, and 13 bases lay in between. This chain's CDR3 is CASTAGEGQPQHF. CDR3 DNA sequence: TGTGCCAGCACTGCAGGGGAAGGTCAGCCCCAGCATTTT.

The chain recombines TRBV6-6 with TRBJ2-7; TRBD2 matches at 13 bases. Trimming at V came to 3 bases and at J to 3 bases, leaving 5 bases not matched to a gene. Germline CDR1 reads MNHNY; CDR2 reads SVGAGI (reference sequence). The CDR3 sequence is 16 residues long. CDR3 bases: TGTGCCAGCAGTTATCAGGGACTAGCGGGACTCTACGAGCAGTACTTC. This codes for CASSYQGLAGLYEQYF.

The rearrangement links TRBV29-1 to TRBJ1-2; D might be TRBD1 (5 bases). Germline-derived CDR1 and CDR2 are SQVTM and ANQGSEA. This CDR3 has 11 amino acids. Trimming took 3 bases from V and 8 from J, leaving 10 bases between them. As DNA, the CDR3 is TGCAGCGTTGAGGACGGGGCCGGCTACACCTTC. As protein: CSVEDGAGYTF. Full variable domain (missing parts from reference TRBV29-1 and TRBJ1-2): SAVISQKPSRDICQRGTSLTIQCQVDSQVTMMFWYRQQPGQSLTLIATANQGSEATYESGFVIDKFPISRPNLTFSTLTVSNMSPEDSSIYLCSVEDGAGYTFGSGTRLTVV.

This sequence joins TRBV7-9 and TRBJ2-5; no clear D. V gave up 3 bases and J gave up 3 bases, with 5 bases separating them. The germline gives CDR1 SEHNR, CDR2 FQNEAQ (reference sequence). This CDR3 spans 12 amino acids. CDR3 sequence reads: CASSFLEETQYF. In nucleotides, the CDR3 is TGTGCCAGCAGCTTTTTGGAAGAGACCCAGTACTTC.

The chain employs TRBV5-4 and TRBJ2-4; 8 bases line up with TRBD1. This CDR3 is 15 amino acids long. V was clipped by 0 bases and J by 4 bases; unmatched bases: 3. Germline CDR1 SGHNT, CDR2 YYREEE (reference sequence). CDR3 bases: TGTGCCAGCAGCTTGGGTACAGGGGGGAAAAACATTCAGTACTTC. This gives the protein CASSLGTGGKNIQYF. The whole variable domain, remainder taken from reference TRBV5-4 and TRBJ2-4, is ETGVTQSPTHLIKTRGQQVTLRCSSQSGHNTVSWYQQALGQGPQFIFQYYREEENGRGNFPPRFSGLQFPNYSSELNVNALELDDSALYLCASSLGTGGKNIQYFGAGTRLSVL.

The chain recombines TRBV14 with TRBJ2-3, with 8 nucleotides matching TRBD1. The CDR3 contains 14 residues. Trimming cost V 2 bases and J 6 bases; bases outside gene matches: 4. The germline V gene encodes CDR1 SGHDN and CDR2 FVKESK. The CDR3 DNA is TGTGCCAGCAGCCAACGGACAGGGTTGGATACGCAGTATTTT. Amino acid sequence: CASSQRTGLDTQYF.

The V gene is TRBV7-9, the J gene TRBJ2-2; TRBD2 agrees at 7 bases. This CDR3 comprises 18 residues. Trimming removed 7 bases from V and 4 bases from J; junction bases left unmatched: 18. Germline CDR1 and CDR2: SEHNR and FQNEAQ (reference sequence). The CDR3 coding sequence is TGTGCCAGCAACCCTCCCTTAGCGGCTAGCGGAATCACCGGGGAGCTGTTTTTT. It encodes CASNPPLAASGITGELFF.

The V gene is TRBV11-3, the J gene TRBJ2-7; D may be TRBD2 (7 bases). From germline, CDR1 is SGHNT and CDR2 YENEEA. Trimming removed 5 bases from V and 2 bases from J, with 13 bases in between. The length of the CDR3 is 14 residues. CDR3 nucleotides: TGTGCCAGCAGCAATCACGGGGGGCCCTACGAGCAGTACTTC. It yields the protein CASSNHGGPYEQYF. The full variable domain, in which reference TRBV11-3 and TRBJ2-7 provide the parts outside the CDR3, is EAGVVQSPRYKIIEKKQPVAFWCNPISGHNTLYWYLQNLGQGPELLIRYENEEAVDDSQLPKDRFSAERLKGVDSTLKIQPAELGDSAVYLCASSNHGGPYEQYFGPGTRLTVT.

The gene calls are TRBV28 and TRBJ2-7; TRBD1 might be the D (5 bases). Trimming pared 2 bases from V and 2 bases from J, leaving 22 bases between. The CDR3 extends over 18 amino acids. CDR1 is MDHEN and CDR2 is SYDVKM in the germline V gene. The CDR3: CASSLPGQRTYSTYEQYF. The CDR3, as DNA: TGTGCCAGCAGTTTACCAGGACAACGAACTTATTCAACCTACGAGCAGTACTTC.

The CDR3: CASSLETTSGRTGELFF. The CDR3 region has the DNA TGTGCCAGCAGCTTAGAAACCACTAGCGGCCGCACCGGGGAGCTGTTTTTT. The chain couples TRBV11-3 to TRBJ2-2, with TRBD2 matching over 8 bases. Germline V gene lookup returns CDR1 SGHNT and CDR2 YENEEA. The CDR3 has 17 amino acids. The V and J ends lost 0 bases and 4 bases, in that order; junction bases with no gene match: 7.

J is TRBJ2-5 and V is TRBV27; the D is unclear. This CDR3 contains 14 residues. CDR1 is MNHEY and CDR2 is SMNVEV in the germline V gene (reference sequence). Between the trimmed V and J ends, which lost 3 bases and 7 bases, there was a span of 15 bases. The CDR3 region is CASSLEPLVGTQYF. Here the CDR3 DNA reads TGTGCCAGCAGTTTGGAACCGCTCGTAGGGACCCAGTACTTC.

The chain has TRBV6-5 and TRBJ1-2; possibly TRBD1 for D (5 bases). V lost 0 bases, J lost 1 base, and 9 bases lay in between. Looked up from germline, CDR1 is MNHEY and CDR2 is SVGAGI. This CDR3 region has 15 residues. As DNA, the CDR3 is TGTGCCAGCAGTTACTCAGGGGAGGGTAACTATGGCTACACCTTC. This codes for CASSYSGEGNYGYTF.

V is TRBV28 and J is TRBJ2-1; D is perhaps TRBD2 (6 bases). V lost 1 base, J lost 6 bases, and 28 bases lay in between. Germline CDR1 and CDR2: MDHEN and SYDVKM. The CDR3 runs to 20 residues. CDR3 residues: CASSLSRIKLGGRVINEQFF. The CDR3, as DNA: TGTGCCAGCAGTTTATCCCGGATTAAACTCGGGGGACGGGTCATCAATGAGCAGTTCTTC.

In this sample, this clone turned up once. The V call is TRBV28, the J call TRBJ2-1; maybe TRBD2 (6 bases). Germline V lookup: CDR1 MDHEN, CDR2 SYDVKM. The CDR3 runs to 13 residues. V gave up 5 bases and J gave up 4 bases, with 9 bases separating them. The CDR3 is CASSVAGYNEQFF. DNA of the CDR3: TGTGCCAGCAGTGTGGCGGGGTACAATGAGCAGTTCTTC.

In DNA, the CDR3 is TGTGCCAGCAGCCCAGGACAGGGCCGGGGGTCCCAGCATTTT. Amino acid sequence: CASSPGQGRGSQHF. The chain employs TRBV7-9 and TRBJ1-5, with 8 bases matching TRBD1. Per the germline V gene, CDR1 is SEHNR and CDR2 is FQNEAQ (reference sequence). After removal of 5 bases from V and 11 bases from J, the junction contained 11 bases not matched to a gene. The length of the CDR3 is 14 residues.

The chain couples TRBV11-1 to TRBJ1-2; D uncertain. The CDR3 consists of 15 residues. Looked up from germline, CDR1 is SGHAT and CDR2 is FQDESV (reference sequence). V lost 1 base to trimming and J lost 5 bases, with 14 bases between them. As DNA, the CDR3 is TGTGCCAGCAGCTTAGGAACGGGATTGGTATATGGCTACACCTTC. Translating gives CASSLGTGLVYGYTF. The variable domain in full, with the rest retrieved from reference TRBV11-1 and TRBJ1-2, is EAEVAQSPRYKITEKSQAVAFWCDPISGHATLYWYRQILGQGPELLVQFQDESVVDDSQLPKDRFSAERLKGVDSTLKIQPAELGDSAMYLCASSLGTGLVYGYTFGSGTRLTVV.

The chain couples TRBV7-9 to TRBJ2-7; 8 nucleotides line up with TRBD1. The CDR3 has 13 residues. Germline V gene data show CDR1 as SEHNR and CDR2 as FQNEAQ (reference sequence). Germline trimming cut 8 bases from V and 0 bases from J; bases unmatched to any gene: 3. The CDR3 loop is CASDRGSSYEQYF. CDR3 bases: TGTGCCAGCGACAGGGGCAGCTCCTACGAGCAGTACTTC.

V gene TRBV19 combines with J gene TRBJ1-5; D perhaps matches TRBD1 (5 bases). The CDR3 contains 16 residues. Trimming took 6 bases from V and 8 from J, leaving 23 bases between them. Germline V gene sequence: CDR1 LNHDA, CDR2 SQIVND (reference sequence). CDR3: CASRRFPGLQGKPQHF. The CDR3 coding sequence is TGTGCCAGTAGGCGATTTCCGGGACTCCAAGGGAAGCCCCAGCATTTT.

The chain uses TRBV10-3 and TRBJ2-7; unclear D gene. Trimming cost V 8 bases and J 2 bases, with 10 bases left between them. CDR1 and CDR2 from the germline V gene are ENHRY and SYGVKD. This CDR3 spans 12 amino acids. The DNA of the CDR3 is TGTGCCATCGCCACCGGCCCCTACGAGCAGTACTTC. This encodes CAIATGPYEQYF.

This chain joins TRBV6-5 and TRBJ2-1; D not resolved. The ends were cut back, 4 bases at V and 7 bases at J, with 11 bases in the middle. This CDR3 has 13 amino acids. Germline CDR1 and CDR2: MNHEY and SVGAGI. The CDR3 DNA reads TGTGCCAGCAGTTTCTCCCCCGGTAATGAGCAGTTCTTC. Its translation: CASSFSPGNEQFF.

The gene calls are TRBV19 and TRBJ2-2; D is possibly TRBD2 (5 bases). With 5 bases removed from V and 2 bases from J, the gap between germline ends came to 9 bases. CDR1 is LNHDA, CDR2 SQIVND, per germline (reference sequence). This CDR3 spans 14 amino acids. Here the CDR3 DNA reads TGTGCCAGTAGTGTTTGGACTAACACCGGGGAGCTGTTTTTT. Encoded protein: CASSVWTNTGELFF. Full variable domain (rest looked up from reference TRBV19 and TRBJ2-2): DGGITQSPKYLFRKEGQNVTLSCEQNLNHDAMYWYRQDPGQGLRLIYYSQIVNDFQKGDIAEGYSVSREKKESFPLTVTSAQKNPTAFYLCASSVWTNTGELFFGEGSRLTVL.

The J gene is TRBJ2-1, the V gene TRBV28; 7 bases align to TRBD1. With 3 bases clipped from V and 6 bases from J, the junction kept 17 bases outside the gene matches. Germline V lookup: CDR1 MDHEN, CDR2 SYDVKM. The CDR3 spans 18 residues. The CDR3 reads CASSLPHRGYGIGNEQFF. In nucleotides, the CDR3 is TGTGCCAGCAGTTTGCCACACAGGGGCTATGGGATTGGCAATGAGCAGTTCTTC.

The chain couples TRBV7-3 to TRBJ2-1; TRBD1 agrees at 11 bases. V lost 6 bases, J lost 4 bases, and 5 bases stayed unmatched. Germline V gene sequence: CDR1 SGHTA, CDR2 FQGTGA. The CDR3 runs 15 residues. DNA for the CDR3: TGTGCCAGCAGATCCGGGACAGGGGGGTACAATGAGCAGTTCTTC. Its translation: CASRSGTGGYNEQFF.

This chain joins TRBV6-5 and TRBJ1-1, with a weak D call TRBD1 (5 bases). V was pared by 10 bases and J by 0 bases, with 18 bases between. CDR1 MNHEY and CDR2 SVGAGI come from the germline V gene. The length of the CDR3 is 15 residues. The CDR3 is CATINPGGLNTEAFF. In DNA, the CDR3 is TGTGCCACCATAAACCCGGGGGGGTTGAACACTGAAGCTTTCTTT.

The chain combines TRBV19 with TRBJ2-7; D perhaps matches TRBD2 (6 bases). Germline lookup yields CDR1 LNHDA and CDR2 SQIVND (reference sequence). The V end lost 5 bases, the J end lost 1 base, and 15 bases lay between the germline ends. The CDR3 runs 15 residues. The CDR3 sequence is CASSWRLRGSYEQYF. The CDR3 region has the DNA TGTGCCAGTAGTTGGCGACTACGGGGGTCCTACGAGCAGTACTTC.

V and J are TRBV30 and TRBJ1-1; D remains ambiguous. The V end was cut by 5 bases, the J end by 6 bases, with 16 bases between. The CDR3 loop spans 13 amino acids. Germline CDR1 and CDR2: GTSNPN and SVGIG (reference sequence). The CDR3 sequence: CAWRTHERSEAFF. The CDR3 DNA is TGTGCCTGGCGGACCCACGAAAGGTCTGAAGCTTTCTTT.